This T cell receptor beta chain was profiled in a study of cytomegalovirus exposure and HLA in healthy donors. The PCR contained 60 Vbeta and 13 Jbeta primers. The protocol was immunoSEQ multiplex PCR, while the TCRdb copy is restricted to in-frame clones and leaves out a portion. The profile covers fewer than 130,000 clones, with approximately 78% appearing a single time and 1.3% taken by the ten largest. The CDR3 loop spans 17 amino acids. V was trimmed by 2 bases and J by 4 bases, leaving 17 bases between them. In germline, CDR1 is SNHLY, CDR2 FYNNEI. The sample taken for sequencing was PBMCs. V gene TRBV2 combines with J gene TRBJ2-2; no firm D call. This receptor was obtained from a woman aged 25 to 39 in good health and CMV-seronegative. The CDR3, as DNA: TGTGCCAGCAGTGAAATGGTCGAGATACCAGGCACCGGGGAGCTGTTTTTT. This encodes CASSEMVEIPGTGELFF.